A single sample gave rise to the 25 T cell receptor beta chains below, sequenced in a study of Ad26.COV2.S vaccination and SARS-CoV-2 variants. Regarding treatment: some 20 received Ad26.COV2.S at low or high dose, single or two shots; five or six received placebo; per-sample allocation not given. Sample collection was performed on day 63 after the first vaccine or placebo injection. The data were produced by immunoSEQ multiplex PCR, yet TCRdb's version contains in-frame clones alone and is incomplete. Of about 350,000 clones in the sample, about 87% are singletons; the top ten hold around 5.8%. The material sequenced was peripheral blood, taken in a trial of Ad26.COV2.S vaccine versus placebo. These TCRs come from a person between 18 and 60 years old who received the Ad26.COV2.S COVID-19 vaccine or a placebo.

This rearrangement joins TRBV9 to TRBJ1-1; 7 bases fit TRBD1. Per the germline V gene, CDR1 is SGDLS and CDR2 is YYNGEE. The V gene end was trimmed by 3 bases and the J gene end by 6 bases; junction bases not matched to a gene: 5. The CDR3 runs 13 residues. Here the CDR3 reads CASSARQGAEAFF. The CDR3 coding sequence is TGTGCCAGCAGCGCCCGACAGGGCGCTGAAGCTTTCTTT.

CDR3 protein: CASSSGPPEYF. The CDR3 DNA reads as TGTGCCAGCAGCTCCGGCCCCCCGGAGTATTTT. The rearrangement uses TRBV7-9 and TRBJ2-3; D gene uncertain. Germline CDR1 SEHNR, CDR2 FQNEAQ (reference sequence). Trimming took 4 bases from V and 13 from J, leaving 12 bases between them. This CDR3 contains 11 residues. The full variable domain, rest sourced from reference TRBV7-9 and TRBJ2-3, is DTGVSQNPRHKITKRGQNVTFRCDPISEHNRLYWYRQTLGQGPEFLTYFQNEAQLEKSRLLSDRFSAERPKGSFSTLEIQRTEQGDSAMYLCASSSGPPEYFGPGTRLTVL.

CDR3 DNA sequence: TGTGCCAGCACCAACTACCCAGGGGCCGGGGAGCTGTTTTTT. It encodes CASTNYPGAGELFF. The rearrangement joins TRBV6-5 to TRBJ2-2; D is possibly TRBD1 (6 bases). V was cut by 7 bases and J by 6 bases, with 15 bases left in between. The CDR3 runs 14 residues. Germline V lookup: CDR1 MNHEY, CDR2 SVGAGI.

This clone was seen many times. CDR3 sequence (DNA): TGTGCCAGTAGGCTCGGAAACACTGAAGCTTTCTTT. Translation: CASRLGNTEAFF. The chain is built from TRBV19 and TRBJ1-1; no clear D. Germline CDR1 and CDR2: LNHDA and SQIVND (reference sequence). There are 12 residues in the CDR3. V was pared by 6 bases and J by 2 bases, with 7 bases between.

The CDR3 DNA follows: TGTGCCAGCAGCGCGGCTCAGGGGGTCGCCTACGAGCAGTACTTC. This translates into CASSAAQGVAYEQYF. The J gene is TRBJ2-7, the V gene TRBV7-3; 7 bases line up with TRBD1. V gave up 5 bases and J gave up 2 bases; unmatched junction bases: 9. Germline loops: CDR1 SGHTA, CDR2 FQGTGA. The CDR3 is 15 residues long.

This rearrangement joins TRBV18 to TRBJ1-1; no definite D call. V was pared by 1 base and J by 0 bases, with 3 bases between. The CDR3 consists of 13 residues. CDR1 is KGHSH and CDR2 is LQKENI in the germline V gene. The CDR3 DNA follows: TGTGCCAGCTCACCACAGTTGAACACTGAAGCTTTCTTT. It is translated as CASSPQLNTEAFF.

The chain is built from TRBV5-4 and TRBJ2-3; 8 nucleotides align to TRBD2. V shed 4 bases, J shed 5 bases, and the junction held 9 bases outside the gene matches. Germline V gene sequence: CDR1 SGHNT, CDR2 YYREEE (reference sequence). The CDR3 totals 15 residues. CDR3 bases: TGTGCCAGCAGCCCCTGGACTAGCCGGATAGATACGCAGTATTTT. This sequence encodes CASSPWTSRIDTQYF.

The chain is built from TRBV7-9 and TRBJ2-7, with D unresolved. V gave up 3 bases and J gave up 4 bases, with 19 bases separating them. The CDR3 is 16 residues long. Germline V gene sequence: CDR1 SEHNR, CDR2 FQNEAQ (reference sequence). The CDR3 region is CASSFSSGIIAYEQYF. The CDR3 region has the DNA TGTGCCAGCAGCTTCTCTTCTGGGATTATTGCTTACGAGCAGTACTTC.

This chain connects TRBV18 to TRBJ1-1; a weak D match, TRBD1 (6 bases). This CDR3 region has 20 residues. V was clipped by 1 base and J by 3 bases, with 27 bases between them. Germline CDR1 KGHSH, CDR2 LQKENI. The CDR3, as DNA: TGTGCCAGCTCACCACGCTTTCAAGGAACAGGGCGAGTGTTCGACACTGAAGCTTTCTTT. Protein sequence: CASSPRFQGTGRVFDTEAFF.

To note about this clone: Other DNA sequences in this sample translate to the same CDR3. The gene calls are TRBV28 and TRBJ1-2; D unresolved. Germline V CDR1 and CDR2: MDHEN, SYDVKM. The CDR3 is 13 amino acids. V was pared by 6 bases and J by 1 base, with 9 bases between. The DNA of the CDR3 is TGTGCCAGCAGCCTCCAGAGTAACTATGGCTACACCTTC. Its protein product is CASSLQSNYGYTF.

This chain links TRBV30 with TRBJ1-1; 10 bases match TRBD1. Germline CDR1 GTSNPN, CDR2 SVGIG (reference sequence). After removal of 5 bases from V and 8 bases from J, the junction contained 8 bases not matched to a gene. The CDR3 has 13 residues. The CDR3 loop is CAWEGTGVSEAFF. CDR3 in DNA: TGTGCCTGGGAGGGGACAGGGGTCTCGGAAGCTTTCTTT.

CDR3 DNA: TGTGCCAGCAGCTCAGGACTAAAGGGACGTTCAGAGACCCAGTACTTC. Its translation: CASSSGLKGRSETQYF. The rearrangement links TRBV7-2 to TRBJ2-5, with D possibly TRBD2 on 6 matching bases. With 4 bases removed from V and 4 bases from J, the gap between germline ends came to 19 bases. This CDR3 region has 16 residues. Per germline, CDR1 SGHTA and CDR2 FQGNSA.

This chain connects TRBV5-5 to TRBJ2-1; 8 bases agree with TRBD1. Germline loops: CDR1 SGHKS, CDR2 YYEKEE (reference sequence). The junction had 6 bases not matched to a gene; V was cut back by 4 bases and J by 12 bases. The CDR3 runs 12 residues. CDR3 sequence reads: CASSTDREVQFF. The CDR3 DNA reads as TGTGCCAGCAGCACGGACAGGGAGGTGCAGTTCTTC.

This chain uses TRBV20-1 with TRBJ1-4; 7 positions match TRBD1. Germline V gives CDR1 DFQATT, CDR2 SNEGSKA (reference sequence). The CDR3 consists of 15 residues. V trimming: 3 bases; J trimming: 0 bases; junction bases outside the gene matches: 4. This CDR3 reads CSASRTGATNEKLFF. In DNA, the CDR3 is TGCAGTGCTAGTCGTACAGGGGCAACTAATGAAAAACTGTTTTTT.

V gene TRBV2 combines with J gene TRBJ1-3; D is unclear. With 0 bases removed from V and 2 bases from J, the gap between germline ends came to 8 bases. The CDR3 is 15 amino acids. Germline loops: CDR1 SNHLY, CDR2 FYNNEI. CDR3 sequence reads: CASSEAGTAGNTIYF. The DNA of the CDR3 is TGTGCCAGCAGTGAAGCAGGCACGGCTGGAAACACCATATATTTT.

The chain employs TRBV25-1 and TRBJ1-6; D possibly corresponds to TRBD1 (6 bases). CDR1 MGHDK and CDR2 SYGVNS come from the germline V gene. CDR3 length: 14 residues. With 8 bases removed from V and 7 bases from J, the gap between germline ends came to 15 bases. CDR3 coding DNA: TGTGCCAGCGGTTACAGGGAGAGAAATTCACCCCTCCACTTT. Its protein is CASGYRERNSPLHF.

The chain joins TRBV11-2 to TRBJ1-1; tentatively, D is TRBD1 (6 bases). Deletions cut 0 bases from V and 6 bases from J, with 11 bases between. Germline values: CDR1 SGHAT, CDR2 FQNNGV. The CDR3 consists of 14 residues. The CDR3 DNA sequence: TGTGCCAGCAGCTTAGAGTCCAGGGGAGCTGAAGCTTTCTTT. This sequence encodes CASSLESRGAEAFF.

The chain's CDR3 is CASSLGWGENTEAFF. The CDR3 nucleotides read TGTGCCAGCAGCTTAGGGTGGGGGGAGAACACTGAAGCTTTCTTT. This chain uses TRBV7-9 with TRBJ1-1, with a tentative D call TRBD1 (5 bases). V was trimmed by 1 base and J by 1 base, leaving 10 bases between them. The germline V gene encodes CDR1 SEHNR and CDR2 FQNEAQ (reference sequence). CDR3 length equals 15 residues.

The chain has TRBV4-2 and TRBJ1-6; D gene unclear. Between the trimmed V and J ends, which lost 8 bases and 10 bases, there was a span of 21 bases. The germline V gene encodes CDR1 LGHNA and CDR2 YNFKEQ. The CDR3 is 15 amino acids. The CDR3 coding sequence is TGTGCCAGCTGTAGTAGCGTACCCCCAATCTCACCCCTCCACTTT. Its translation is CASCSSVPPISPLHF.

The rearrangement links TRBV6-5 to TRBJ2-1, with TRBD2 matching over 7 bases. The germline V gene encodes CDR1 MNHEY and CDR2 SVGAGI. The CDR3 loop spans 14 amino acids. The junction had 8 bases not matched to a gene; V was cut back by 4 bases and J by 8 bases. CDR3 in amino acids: CASSWGLSADEQFF. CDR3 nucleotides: TGTGCCAGCAGTTGGGGACTATCAGCCGATGAGCAGTTCTTC.

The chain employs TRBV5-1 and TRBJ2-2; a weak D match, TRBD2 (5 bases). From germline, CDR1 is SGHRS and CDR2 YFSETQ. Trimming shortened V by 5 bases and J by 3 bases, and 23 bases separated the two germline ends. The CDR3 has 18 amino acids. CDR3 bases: TGCGCCAGCAGAGCCTTAATACATTCGGGGAGTGACACCGGGGAGCTGTTTTTT. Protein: CASRALIHSGSDTGELFF.

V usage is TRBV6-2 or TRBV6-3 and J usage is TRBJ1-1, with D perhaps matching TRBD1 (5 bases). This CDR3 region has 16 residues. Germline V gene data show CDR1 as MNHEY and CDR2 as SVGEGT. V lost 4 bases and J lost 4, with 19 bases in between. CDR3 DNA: TGTGCCAGCAGTTCGTGGGCTGGGGCTATGGGCACTGAAGCTTTCTTT. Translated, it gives CASSSWAGAMGTEAFF.

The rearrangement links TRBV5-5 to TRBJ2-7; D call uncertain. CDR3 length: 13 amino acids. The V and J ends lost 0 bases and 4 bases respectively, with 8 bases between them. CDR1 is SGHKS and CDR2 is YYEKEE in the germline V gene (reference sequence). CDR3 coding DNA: TGTGCCAGCAGCTTGGATGGGGTATACGAGCAGTACTTC. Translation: CASSLDGVYEQYF.

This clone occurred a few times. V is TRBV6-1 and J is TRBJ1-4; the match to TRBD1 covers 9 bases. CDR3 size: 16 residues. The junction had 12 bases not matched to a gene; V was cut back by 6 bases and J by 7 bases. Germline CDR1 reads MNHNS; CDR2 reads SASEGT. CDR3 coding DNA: TGTGCCAGCAGCGAACTTCGGGGACAGGGAGCTGAAAAACTGTTTTTT. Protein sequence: CASSELRGQGAEKLFF.

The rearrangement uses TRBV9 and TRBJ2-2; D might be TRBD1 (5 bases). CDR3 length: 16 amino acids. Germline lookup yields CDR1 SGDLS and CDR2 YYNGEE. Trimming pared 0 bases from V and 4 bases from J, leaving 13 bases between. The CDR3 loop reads CASSVAGYSLTGELFF. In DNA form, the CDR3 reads TGTGCCAGCAGCGTAGCAGGGTACAGCCTCACCGGGGAGCTGTTTTTT.